A single sample gave rise to the 25 T cell receptor beta chains below, sequenced in a study of cytomegalovirus exposure and HLA in healthy donors. The PCR made use of 60 Vbeta and 13 Jbeta primers. The method was immunoSEQ multiplex PCR; TCRdb's version includes in-frame clones alone and lacks a portion of them. The table shows under 200,000 clones, with 65% to 70% occurring only once. Sequenced sample: PBMCs. The receptor source for this set is a woman aged 18-29 years in good health and CMV-seropositive.

The genes are TRBV13 and TRBJ2-5, with 7 bases aligning to TRBD2. This CDR3 region has 13 residues. CDR1 is PRHDT, CDR2 FYEKMQ, per germline (reference sequence). Trimming cost V 9 bases and J 2 bases; bases outside gene matches: 6. CDR3 amino acids: CASREVGQETQYF. CDR3 DNA: TGTGCCAGTCGGGAGGTTGGACAAGAGACCCAGTACTTC.

This clone was detected a few times. V usage is TRBV5-1 and J usage is TRBJ2-3, with TRBD2 matching 8 bases. After removal of 2 bases from V and 1 base from J, the junction contained 3 bases not matched to a gene. The germline gives CDR1 SGHRS, CDR2 YFSETQ. The CDR3 consists of 15 residues. CDR3 residues: CASSFGSGGTDTQYF. The CDR3 bases are TGCGCCAGCAGCTTTGGTAGCGGGGGCACAGATACGCAGTATTTT.

This clone was observed once. The rearrangement links TRBV30 to TRBJ1-5; D is unclear. Looked up from germline, CDR1 is GTSNPN and CDR2 is SVGIG (reference sequence). The CDR3 has 13 residues. With 0 bases removed from V and 1 base from J, the gap between germline ends came to 4 bases. CDR3 sequence: CAWSVTSNQPQHF. The CDR3 DNA reads as TGTGCCTGGAGTGTTACAAGCAATCAGCCCCAGCATTTT.

The rearrangement links TRBV7-9 to TRBJ1-2; TRBD1 might be the D (5 bases). V dropped 4 bases and J dropped 8 bases, with 26 bases sitting between them. This CDR3 is built from 17 residues. Germline V lookup: CDR1 SEHNR, CDR2 FQNEAQ (reference sequence). The DNA of the CDR3 is TGTGCCAGCAGCTCCGCCAGTCCCGGACACAGCCCAAGGGGCTACACCTTC. Amino acids: CASSSASPGHSPRGYTF.

This chain links TRBV28 with TRBJ2-5, with TRBD1 as a possible D gene (5 bases). In germline, CDR1 is MDHEN, CDR2 SYDVKM. The germline V and J ends were trimmed by 3 bases and 1 base, with 15 bases remaining between them. This CDR3 spans 16 amino acids. The CDR3 here is CASSFAAVRGQETQYF. The DNA of the CDR3 is TGTGCCAGCAGTTTCGCCGCGGTTAGGGGCCAAGAGACCCAGTACTTC.

The chain has TRBV6-5 and TRBJ2-5; maybe TRBD2 (5 bases). Trimming shortened V by 5 bases and J by 2 bases, and 6 bases separated the two germline ends. Germline CDR1 is MNHEY and CDR2 is SVGAGI. This CDR3 has 12 amino acids. In DNA form, the CDR3 reads TGTGCCAGCAGTGGGGAGCAAGAGACCCAGTACTTC. Its protein product is CASSGEQETQYF.

The CDR3 nucleotides are TGTGCCAGCAGCGCTGACCTCGACACCTACTATGGCTACACCTTC. This translates into CASSADLDTYYGYTF. V usage is TRBV5-6 and J usage is TRBJ1-2; no reliable D call. The CDR3 length is 15 residues. Germline lookup yields CDR1 SGHDT and CDR2 YYEEEE. V was cut by 4 bases and J by 3 bases, with 16 bases left in between.

This clone turned up a few times. In DNA, the CDR3 is TGTGCCAGCAGCGTAGGGACAGACAAAGAGACCCAGTACTTC. Its translation: CASSVGTDKETQYF. The chain carries TRBV9 and TRBJ2-5, with D possibly being TRBD1 (6 bases). V was trimmed by 0 bases and J by 3 bases, leaving 9 bases between them. Looked up from germline, CDR1 is SGDLS and CDR2 is YYNGEE. The CDR3 covers 14 residues.

This chain joins TRBV27 and TRBJ1-4, with TRBD1 matching over 10 bases. Losses at the gene ends were 5 bases for V and 8 bases for J; bases not matched to a gene: 8. The CDR3 has 15 amino acids. Germline V gene sequence: CDR1 MNHEY, CDR2 SMNVEV (reference sequence). This CDR3 reads CASSTAGTGDEKLFF. CDR3 coding DNA: TGTGCCAGCAGTACAGCCGGGACAGGGGACGAAAAACTGTTTTTT.

The chain combines TRBV27 with TRBJ1-6, with TRBD1 matching 7 bases. The V gene's germline CDR1 is MNHEY and CDR2 SMNVEV (reference sequence). The CDR3 sequence is 14 residues long. Unmatched junction bases numbered 3, after V lost 3 bases and J lost 7 bases. The CDR3 DNA follows: TGTGCCAGCAGTTTGACAGGGCCGAATTCACCCCTCCACTTT. It codes for CASSLTGPNSPLHF.

In this sample, this clone turned up once. The chain recombines TRBV10-3 with TRBJ1-3; no clear D. Trimming removed 9 bases at V and 3 bases at J, with 12 bases between. The CDR3 is 13 amino acids. The germline V gene has CDR1 ENHRY and CDR2 SYGVKD. The CDR3 spells CAIGGVGGNTIYF. The CDR3 DNA reads TGTGCCATTGGCGGGGTAGGTGGAAACACCATATATTTT.

The chain has TRBV6-5 and TRBJ2-4; perhaps TRBD2 as D (5 bases). The CDR3 loop spans 13 amino acids. Germline V gives CDR1 MNHEY, CDR2 SVGAGI. The V end lost 9 bases, the J end lost 0 bases, and 9 bases lay between the germline ends. CDR3 bases: TGTGCCAGTAGGGAGATAGCCAAAAACATTCAGTACTTC. This codes for CASREIAKNIQYF.

The J gene is TRBJ1-1, the V gene TRBV15, with no clear D. V lost 9 bases and J lost 0, with 11 bases in between. CDR1 is LNHNV and CDR2 is YYDKDF in the germline V gene (reference sequence). There are 13 residues in the CDR3. For the CDR3, the DNA is TGTGCCACAAACCAGCGACTGAACACTGAAGCTTTCTTT. Its translation is CATNQRLNTEAFF.

The V gene is TRBV6-1, the J gene TRBJ1-1; tentative D call: TRBD1 (5 bases). CDR3 length equals 13 residues. V lost 6 bases, J lost 3 bases, and 11 bases lay in between. Looked up from germline, CDR1 is MNHNS and CDR2 is SASEGT. The CDR3 sequence is CASRYRDYTEAFF. In DNA form, the CDR3 reads TGTGCCAGCAGATACCGGGACTACACTGAAGCTTTCTTT.

This clone has more than one count but fewer than ten. The chain is built from TRBV6-4 and TRBJ2-1; D may be TRBD2 (5 bases). The CDR3 spans 16 residues. The germline V and J ends were trimmed by 6 bases and 2 bases, with 17 bases remaining between them. Germline values: CDR1 MRHNA, CDR2 SNTAGT. The DNA for the CDR3 is TGTGCCAGCAGCATCCAACAAACTAGTACCTACAATGAGCAGTTCTTC. As protein: CASSIQQTSTYNEQFF.

DNA of the CDR3: TGTGCCAGCAGTTTCGGGGGACAGGGGGCGAGGAGTGAAAAACTGTTTTTT. It specifies CASSFGGQGARSEKLFF. This chain uses TRBV21-1 with TRBJ1-4; TRBD1 reflects the table's D call only, with no check against the DNA. TRBV21-1 is labeled a pseudogene. The CDR3 is 17 residues long.

The chain links TRBV27 to TRBJ1-3; D call uncertain. CDR1 and CDR2 from the germline V gene are MNHEY and SMNVEV (reference sequence). There are 15 residues in the CDR3. Between the trimmed V and J ends, which lost 2 bases and 3 bases, there was a span of 11 bases. Written as DNA, the CDR3 is TGTGCCAGCAGTTTAGGTGCAGGAGGTGGAAACACCATATATTTT. It codes for CASSLGAGGGNTIYF.

The chain uses TRBV5-1 and TRBJ2-6, with a weak D call TRBD2 (7 bases). The CDR3 runs to 16 residues. Trimming left V 0 bases short and J 2 bases short, with 9 bases between. From germline, CDR1 is SGHRS and CDR2 YFSETQ. In DNA, the CDR3 is TGCGCCAGCAGCTTGGACGGGGGGCCTGGGGCCAACGTCCTGACTTTC. As protein: CASSLDGGPGANVLTF. Full variable domain (rest looked up from reference TRBV5-1 and TRBJ2-6): KAGVTQTPRYLIKTRGQQVTLSCSPISGHRSVSWYQQTPGQGLQFLFEYFSETQRNKGNFPGRFSGRQFSNSRSEMNVSTLELGDSALYLCASSLDGGPGANVLTFGAGSRLTVL.

This clone was observed a handful of times. CDR3 nucleotide sequence: TGTGCCAGCATTGGCTGGAACTATGGCTACACCTTC. This gives the protein CASIGWNYGYTF. The chain joins TRBV14 to TRBJ1-2; D call uncertain. Germline-derived CDR1 and CDR2 are SGHDN and FVKESK. Deletions cut 7 bases from V and 2 bases from J, with 8 bases between. The CDR3 is 12 residues long.

The genes are TRBV4-3 and TRBJ1-2; maybe TRBD1 (6 bases). The V end was cut by 0 bases, the J end by 4 bases, with 12 bases between. The CDR3 length is 15 residues. Germline-derived CDR1 and CDR2 are LGHNA and YSLEER. The CDR3 nucleotides are TGCGCCAGCAGCCAAGAAAGGGGGGGGGCCTATGGCTACACCTTC. This encodes CASSQERGGAYGYTF.

The gene calls are TRBV5-6 and TRBJ2-1; possible D gene TRBD2, 5 bases. The V and J ends lost 4 bases and 6 bases respectively, with 20 bases between them. CDR1 is SGHDT and CDR2 is YYEEEE in the germline V gene. The CDR3 consists of 16 residues. This CDR3 reads CASSPFPRGLLNEQFF. CDR3 nucleotide sequence: TGTGCCAGCAGCCCTTTTCCCCGGGGTCTTCTCAATGAGCAGTTCTTC. Using reference TRBV5-6 and TRBJ2-1 for the parts outside the CDR3, the full variable domain is DAGVTQSPTHLIKTRGQQVTLRCSPKSGHDTVSWYQQALGQGPQFIFQYYEEEERQRGNFPDRFSGHQFPNYSSELNVNALLLGDSALYLCASSPFPRGLLNEQFFGPGTRLTVL.

This chain joins TRBV11-1 and TRBJ1-6; D ambiguous. The germline CDR1 and CDR2 sequences are SGHAT and FQDESV (reference sequence). V was pared by 3 bases and J by 8 bases, with 8 bases between. The CDR3 spans 13 residues. CDR3 bases: TGTGCCAGCAGCTTCCTGGGAGATTCACCCCTCCACTTT. This translates into CASSFLGDSPLHF.

This clone showed up just a few times. The rearrangement links TRBV6-5 to TRBJ2-7; no firm D call. The germline CDR1 and CDR2 sequences are MNHEY and SVGAGI. The CDR3 extends over 14 amino acids. Between the trimmed V and J ends, which lost 0 bases and 5 bases, there was a span of 11 bases. CDR3 DNA: TGTGCCAGCAGTTACTCGCGAGAGGTCCACGAGCAGTACTTC. Protein: CASSYSREVHEQYF.

The V gene is TRBV6-5, the J gene TRBJ2-3; the D gene is possibly TRBD2 (6 bases). The germline V and J ends were trimmed by 0 bases and 1 base, with 8 bases remaining between them. The CDR3 extends over 15 amino acids. CDR1 MNHEY and CDR2 SVGAGI come from the germline V gene. CDR3 protein: CASSYSRGGTDTQYF. CDR3 DNA: TGTGCCAGCAGTTACTCCCGCGGGGGCACAGATACGCAGTATTTT.

This clone was counted between two and nine times. In nucleotides, the CDR3 is TGTGCCAGCACCACACGAGCGGCGGGCTCCTACGAGCAGTACTTC. It is translated as CASTTRAAGSYEQYF. The rearrangement links TRBV6-5 to TRBJ2-7, with D perhaps TRBD2 (5 bases). The ends were cut back, 7 bases at V and 0 bases at J, with 16 bases in the middle. CDR3 length equals 15 residues. CDR1 is MNHEY and CDR2 is SVGAGI in the germline V gene.